Below, 5 T cell receptor beta chains from the same sample are listed, as sequenced in a study of blood T cell repertoires in COVID-19. TCRdb's copy holds only in-frame clones and misses some; the assay was immunoSEQ multiplex PCR. This repertoire shows about 120,000 clones, roughly 80% found once; its top ten account for roughly 25%. Sequencing input: peripheral blood. Source of these receptors: a human donor in a cohort sampled during active COVID-19.

This chain links TRBV7-2 with TRBJ2-7, with D maybe TRBD1 (5 bases). Germline V gene lookup returns CDR1 SGHTA and CDR2 FQGNSA. Trimming removed 2 bases at V and 2 bases at J, with 10 bases between. This CDR3 region has 14 residues. The CDR3 sequence: CASSLFQGPYEQYF. Here the CDR3 DNA reads TGTGCCAGCAGCTTATTCCAGGGCCCCTACGAGCAGTACTTC.

V gene TRBV7-2 combines with J gene TRBJ1-3, with 9 positions matching TRBD1. The CDR3 has 15 residues. Germline V gene sequence: CDR1 SGHTA, CDR2 FQGNSA. Trimming removed 5 bases from V and 4 bases from J; junction bases left unmatched: 6. CDR3 residues: CASSLKGQGGNTIYF. The CDR3 bases are TGTGCCAGCAGCCTCAAGGGACAGGGAGGAAACACCATATATTTT.

This chain uses TRBV16 with TRBJ2-3; 8 positions match TRBD1. The ends lost 2 bases at V and 3 bases at J; junction bases unmatched: 7. This CDR3 contains 16 residues. Germline values: CDR1 KGHSY, CDR2 FQNENV. The CDR3 sequence: CASSQLLQGGTDTQYF. The CDR3 coding sequence is TGTGCCAGCAGCCAACTTCTACAGGGGGGTACAGATACGCAGTATTTT.

This clone was counted between two and nine times. The chain combines TRBV18 with TRBJ2-7, with a weak D call TRBD1 (8 bases). Trimming shortened V by 2 bases and J by 4 bases, and 18 bases separated the two germline ends. Germline V CDR1 and CDR2: KGHSH, LQKENI. This CDR3 contains 16 residues. The CDR3 loop reads CASSPSQQGGGYEQYF. DNA for the CDR3: TGTGCCAGCTCACCATCCCAACAGGGGGGGGGTTACGAGCAGTACTTC.

The rearrangement links TRBV27 to TRBJ2-3, with 8 bases aligning to TRBD1. Looked up from germline, CDR1 is MNHEY and CDR2 is SMNVEV (reference sequence). This CDR3 has 15 amino acids. V lost 10 bases to trimming and J lost 0 bases; unmatched junction nucleotides: 9. CDR3 protein: CATIAGTGSTDTQYF. The CDR3 nucleotides read TGTGCCACCATCGCCGGGACAGGAAGCACAGATACGCAGTATTTT.